Shown below are 23 T cell receptor beta chains from a single sample sequenced in a study of cytomegalovirus exposure and HLA in healthy donors. Profiling relied on immunoSEQ multiplex PCR, and the TCRdb table lists in-frame clones only, not all of them. The top ten clones hold about 7% of a sample with 150,000 to 200,000 clones, around four fifths of them seen once. Material for sequencing was PBMCs. The source of these receptors is a man younger than 35 in good health and CMV-seropositive.

The chain has TRBV5-4 and TRBJ2-5; maybe TRBD2 (5 bases). The germline V gene encodes CDR1 SGHNT and CDR2 YYREEE (reference sequence). CDR3 length equals 14 residues. With 4 bases removed from V and 0 bases from J, the gap between germline ends came to 10 bases. Here the CDR3 reads CASSHRLYQETQYF. For the CDR3, the DNA is TGTGCCAGCAGCCACCGACTATACCAAGAGACCCAGTACTTC.

J is TRBJ2-1 and V is TRBV10-3; D not resolved. The CDR3 covers 13 residues. CDR1 is ENHRY, CDR2 SYGVKD, per germline. Trimming took 4 bases from V and 8 from J, leaving 12 bases between them. This chain's CDR3 is CAISASYQDEQFF. In nucleotides, the CDR3 is TGTGCCATCAGTGCTTCCTATCAAGATGAGCAGTTCTTC.

This clone has more than one count but fewer than ten. J is TRBJ1-2 and V is TRBV30; 9 nucleotides line up with TRBD1. The V gene's germline CDR1 is GTSNPN and CDR2 SVGIG (reference sequence). The CDR3 runs 12 residues. V lost 5 bases and J lost 2; bases outside the gene matches: 0. CDR3 coding DNA: TGTGCCTGGGGACAGGGGAACTATGGCTACACCTTC. Protein product: CAWGQGNYGYTF.

The chain couples TRBV2 to TRBJ1-3, with D possibly TRBD1 on 6 matching bases. Trimming left V 0 bases short and J 0 bases short, with 12 bases between. Germline V gene sequence: CDR1 SNHLY, CDR2 FYNNEI. The CDR3 extends over 17 amino acids. CDR3 nucleotide sequence: TGTGCCAGCAGTGAAGCGACAGGCGCGATCTCTGGAAACACCATATATTTT. Translated, it gives CASSEATGAISGNTIYF.

The chain links TRBV5-6 to TRBJ1-5; TRBD1 might be the D (5 bases). The CDR3 covers 13 residues. With 4 bases removed from V and 4 bases from J, the gap between germline ends came to 9 bases. The germline gives CDR1 SGHDT, CDR2 YYEEEE. The CDR3 DNA sequence: TGTGCCAGCAGCCAGGGCCCGAATCAGCCCCAGCATTTT. It is translated as CASSQGPNQPQHF.

This rearrangement joins TRBV27 to TRBJ2-1, with 9 bases that match TRBD2. The CDR3 loop spans 14 amino acids. The germline V gene encodes CDR1 MNHEY and CDR2 SMNVEV (reference sequence). V was clipped by 3 bases and J by 7 bases; unmatched bases: 4. The CDR3 sequence is CASSLFTSGNEQFF. DNA of the CDR3: TGTGCCAGCAGTTTGTTCACTAGCGGGAATGAGCAGTTCTTC.

The chain employs TRBV7-2 and TRBJ2-1; TRBD2 agrees at 9 bases. The CDR3 is made up of 16 amino acids. Germline V gene sequence: CDR1 SGHTA, CDR2 FQGNSA. Germline trimming cut 1 base from V and 9 bases from J; bases unmatched to any gene: 10. As DNA, the CDR3 is TGTGCCAGCAGCTTAGTCGCTAGCGGGATAGGTAGTGAGCAGTTCTTC. Amino acids: CASSLVASGIGSEQFF.

Regarding this clone: A read error may account for a junction end that differs from germline. The gene calls are TRBV5-1 and TRBJ2-1, with 10 bases identical to TRBD1. The CDR3 is made up of 15 amino acids. Per germline, CDR1 SGHRS and CDR2 YFSETQ. Written as DNA, the CDR3 is TGCGCCAGCAGCTTGGGGGACAGGGGATACAGTGAGCAGTTCTTC. This codes for CASSLGDRGYSEQFF.

In this sample, this clone turned up once. V and J are TRBV19 and TRBJ2-7; 10 bases are a match to TRBD2. Germline V lookup: CDR1 LNHDA, CDR2 SQIVND (reference sequence). The CDR3 has 22 amino acids. The junction had 26 bases not matched to a gene; V was cut back by 5 bases and J by 1 base. CDR3 amino acids: CASSDLPGASGRDWHTSYEQYF. CDR3 DNA: TGTGCCAGTAGTGACCTACCCGGAGCTAGCGGGAGAGATTGGCACACATCCTACGAGCAGTACTTC.

V is TRBV6-6 and J is TRBJ1-5; 7 positions agree with TRBD1. V was pared by 6 bases and J by 10 bases, with 9 bases of the junction left unmatched. Germline CDR1 is MNHNY and CDR2 is SVGAGI (reference sequence). The length of the CDR3 is 13 residues. In nucleotides, the CDR3 is TGTGCCAGCAGCAGAGGGGGCGGGGTCCCCCAGCATTTT. This translates into CASSRGGGVPQHF.

The chain joins TRBV6-4 to TRBJ1-2, with 10 bases lining up with TRBD1. The CDR3 is 14 amino acids. Trimming cost V 6 bases and J 6 bases; bases outside gene matches: 7. In germline, CDR1 is MRHNA, CDR2 SNTAGT. CDR3 in amino acids: CASRATGGADGYTF. The DNA of the CDR3 is TGTGCCAGCAGAGCGACAGGGGGCGCGGATGGCTACACCTTC.

The chain is built from TRBV7-9 and TRBJ2-1; 7 bases match TRBD1. V lost 5 bases to trimming and J lost 9 bases; unmatched junction nucleotides: 7. The CDR3 contains 13 residues. In germline, CDR1 is SEHNR, CDR2 FQNEAQ (reference sequence). The CDR3 loop reads CASSPDRTGEQFF. CDR3 nucleotide sequence: TGTGCCAGCAGCCCGGATCGGACAGGTGAGCAGTTCTTC.

The CDR3 DNA sequence: TGTGCCAGTACAGCGGGAGGGCCCTACAATGAGCAGTTCTTC. It is translated as CASTAGGPYNEQFF. The chain links TRBV19 to TRBJ2-1; 10 nucleotides match TRBD2. V lost 7 bases to trimming and J lost 2 bases; unmatched junction nucleotides: 2. Germline assignment: CDR1 LNHDA and CDR2 SQIVND (reference sequence). The CDR3 covers 14 residues. Using reference TRBV19 and TRBJ2-1 for the parts outside the CDR3, the full variable domain is DGGITQSPKYLFRKEGQNVTLSCEQNLNHDAMYWYRQDPGQGLRLIYYSQIVNDFQKGDIAEGYSVSREKKESFPLTVTSAQKNPTAFYLCASTAGGPYNEQFFGPGTRLTVL.

The rearrangement joins TRBV19 to TRBJ1-5; D unresolved. CDR3 length: 13 residues. V was trimmed by 11 bases and J by 2 bases, leaving 13 bases between them. CDR1 is LNHDA and CDR2 is SQIVND in the germline V gene (reference sequence). The CDR3 DNA reads TGTGCCTGCGGGTCGTTCGGCAATCAGCCCCAGCATTTT. Translating gives CACGSFGNQPQHF.

The chain employs TRBV5-1 and TRBJ2-7; D is perhaps TRBD2 (6 bases). This CDR3 has 14 amino acids. The V end was cut by 4 bases, the J end by 7 bases, with 18 bases between. CDR1 SGHRS and CDR2 YFSETQ come from the germline V gene. DNA of the CDR3: TGCGCCAGCAGCCTGGACGGGCTCCGGGAGGAGCAGTACTTC. Its protein product is CASSLDGLREEQYF.

In its sample, this clone was seen once. CDR3 coding DNA: TGTGCCAGCAGCTTAGGGGGTAGCTCCTACGAGCAGTACTTC. It codes for CASSLGGSSYEQYF. The rearrangement links TRBV5-6 to TRBJ2-7; a weak D match, TRBD1 (6 bases). This CDR3 contains 14 residues. Deletions cut 2 bases from V and 0 bases from J, with 9 bases between. Germline-derived CDR1 and CDR2 are SGHDT and YYEEEE.

The J gene is TRBJ2-1, the V gene TRBV29-1, with TRBD2 matching 13 bases. Trimming took 1 base from V and 10 from J; bases not matched to a gene: 25. CDR3 length: 21 amino acids. Germline CDR1 is SQVTM and CDR2 is ANQGSEA. The DNA for the CDR3 is TGCAGCGTTGAAGTTAGAGGTGGACTAGCGGGAGCCAGACAAGGCCCGGGGGAGCAGTTCTTC. Residues: CSVEVRGGLAGARQGPGEQFF.

The rearrangement links TRBV23-1 to TRBJ1-5, with 11 bases fitting TRBD1. TRBV23-1 is noted as an ORF with a role that remains uncertain. The CDR3 extends over 19 amino acids. V lost 7 bases to trimming and J lost 5 bases; unmatched junction nucleotides: 19. CDR3 coding DNA: TGCGCCAGCAAAACTCACCGGGACAGGGGGAGGTTGGGGCATCAGCCCCAGCATTTT. Translation: CASKTHRDRGRLGHQPQHF.

This chain connects TRBV6-5 to TRBJ2-1; D might be TRBD1 (7 bases). The CDR3 loop spans 14 amino acids. Deletions cut 8 bases from V and 4 bases from J, with 15 bases between. From germline, CDR1 is MNHEY and CDR2 SVGAGI. CDR3 in amino acids: CASGSAGGYNEQFF. CDR3 bases: TGTGCCAGCGGGTCCGCAGGGGGGTACAATGAGCAGTTCTTC.

V and J are TRBV7-2 and TRBJ2-7; D perhaps matches TRBD2 (5 bases). Trimming stripped 4 bases from V and 0 bases from J, with 7 bases between. There are 13 residues in the CDR3. Germline CDR1 and CDR2: SGHTA and FQGNSA. The CDR3 here is CASSWTASYEQYF. CDR3 bases: TGTGCCAGCAGCTGGACTGCCTCCTACGAGCAGTACTTC.

The chain combines TRBV2 with TRBJ2-6; TRBD2 agrees at 12 bases. J gave up 2 bases and V 2 bases, and 1 base lay outside the gene matches. The CDR3 has 17 residues. Per germline, CDR1 SNHLY and CDR2 FYNNEI. Here the CDR3 DNA reads TGTGCCAGCAGTGAACTAGCGGGAGGGCCTGGGGCCAACGTCCTGACTTTC. Translating it yields CASSELAGGPGANVLTF.

The chain combines TRBV6-1 with TRBJ1-4; TRBD1 aligns across 9 bases. J gave up 3 bases and V 5 bases, and 4 bases lay outside the gene matches. Per germline, CDR1 MNHNS and CDR2 SASEGT. The CDR3 loop spans 15 amino acids. CDR3 sequence: CASSRGQGPNEKLFF. CDR3 sequence (DNA): TGTGCCAGCAGTAGGGGACAGGGACCTAATGAAAAACTGTTTTTT.

The CDR3, as DNA: TGTGCCAGCAGCTTGGGGCGGGGGTCTAATGAAAAACTGTTTTTT. It is translated as CASSLGRGSNEKLFF. V usage is TRBV5-6 and J usage is TRBJ1-4; D is possibly TRBD1 (5 bases). Germline values: CDR1 SGHDT, CDR2 YYEEEE. V was cut by 0 bases and J by 3 bases, with 9 bases left in between. The CDR3 contains 15 residues.